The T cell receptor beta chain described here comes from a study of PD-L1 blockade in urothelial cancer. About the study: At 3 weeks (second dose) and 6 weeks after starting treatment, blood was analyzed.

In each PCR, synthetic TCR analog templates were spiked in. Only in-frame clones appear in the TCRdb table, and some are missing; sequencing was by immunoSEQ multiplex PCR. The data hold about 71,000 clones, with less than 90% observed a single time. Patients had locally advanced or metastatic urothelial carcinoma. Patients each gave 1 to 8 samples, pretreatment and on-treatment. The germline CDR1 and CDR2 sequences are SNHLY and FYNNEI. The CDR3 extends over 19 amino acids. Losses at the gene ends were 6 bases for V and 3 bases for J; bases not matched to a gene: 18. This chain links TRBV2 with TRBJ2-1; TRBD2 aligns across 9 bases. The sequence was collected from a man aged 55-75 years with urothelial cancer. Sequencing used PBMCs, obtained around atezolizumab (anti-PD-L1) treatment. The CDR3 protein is CASRLKLVLAGAGYNEQFF. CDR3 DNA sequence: TGTGCCAGCAGATTAAAACTAGTGTTAGCGGGAGCTGGCTACAATGAGCAGTTCTTC. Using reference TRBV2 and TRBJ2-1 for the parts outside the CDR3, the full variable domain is EPEVTQTPSHQVTQMGQEVILRCVPISNHLYFYWYRQILGQKVEFLVSFYNNEISEKSEIFDDQFSVERPDGSNFTLKIRSTKLEDSAMYFCASRLKLVLAGAGYNEQFFGPGTRLTVL.